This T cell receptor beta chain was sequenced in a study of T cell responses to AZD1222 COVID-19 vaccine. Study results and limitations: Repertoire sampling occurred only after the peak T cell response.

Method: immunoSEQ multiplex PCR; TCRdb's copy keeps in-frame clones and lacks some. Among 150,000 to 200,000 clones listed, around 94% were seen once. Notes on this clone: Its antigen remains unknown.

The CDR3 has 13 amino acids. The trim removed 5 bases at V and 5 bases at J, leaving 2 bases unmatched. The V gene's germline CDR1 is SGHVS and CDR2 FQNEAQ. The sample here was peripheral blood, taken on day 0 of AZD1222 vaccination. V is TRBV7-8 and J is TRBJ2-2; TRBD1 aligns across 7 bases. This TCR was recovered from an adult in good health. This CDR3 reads CASSKGATGELFF. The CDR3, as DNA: TGTGCCAGCAGCAAGGGGGCTACCGGGGAGCTGTTTTTT.